This T cell receptor beta chain was sequenced for a study of blood T cell repertoires in COVID-19. Study-wide background: Sites across the United States, Italy and Spain contributed samples from acute and convalescent COVID-19. The cDNA or gDNA used as material had been derived from T cells, B-cell-depleted T cells, or PBMCs.

Authors' data handling: Amplification with reference gene primers provided the estimates of nucleated cell counts. The protocol was immunoSEQ multiplex PCR, while the TCRdb copy is restricted to in-frame clones and leaves out a portion. D and trimming come from the DNA, and the V and J calls and clone size come from that table. The sample records around 130,000 clones, roughly 85% being singletons. The CDR3 totals 15 residues. The germline CDR1 and CDR2 sequences are SGHRS and YFSETQ. V lost 4 bases, J lost 5 bases, and 10 bases stayed unmatched. This receptor was taken from a human donor in a cohort sampled during active COVID-19. The specimen sequenced was peripheral blood. The chain employs TRBV5-1 and TRBJ2-5; 8 bases are a match to TRBD1. CDR3 sequence reads: CASSVGQGKGETQYF. DNA of the CDR3: TGCGCCAGCAGCGTCGGACAGGGAAAGGGCGAGACCCAGTACTTC.